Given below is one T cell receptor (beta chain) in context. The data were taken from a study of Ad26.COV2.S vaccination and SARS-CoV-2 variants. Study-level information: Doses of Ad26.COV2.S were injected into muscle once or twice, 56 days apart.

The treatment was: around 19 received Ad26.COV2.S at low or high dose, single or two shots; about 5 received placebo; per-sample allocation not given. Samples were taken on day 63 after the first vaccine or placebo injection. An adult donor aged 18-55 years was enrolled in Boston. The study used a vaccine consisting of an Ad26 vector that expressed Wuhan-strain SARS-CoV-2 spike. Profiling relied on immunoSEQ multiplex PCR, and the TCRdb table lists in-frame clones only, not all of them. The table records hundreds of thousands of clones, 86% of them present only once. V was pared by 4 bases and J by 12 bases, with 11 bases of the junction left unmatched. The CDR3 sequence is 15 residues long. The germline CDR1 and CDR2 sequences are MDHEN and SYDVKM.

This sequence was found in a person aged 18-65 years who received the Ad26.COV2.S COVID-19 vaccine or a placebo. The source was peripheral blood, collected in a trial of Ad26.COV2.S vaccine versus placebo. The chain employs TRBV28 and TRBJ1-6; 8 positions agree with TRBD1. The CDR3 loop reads CASSSGQGTEEPLHF. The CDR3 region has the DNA TGTGCCAGCAGTTCCGGACAGGGCACCGAAGAACCCCTCCACTTT.